The clone carrying this T cell receptor beta chain appeared many times. Its target is not known. As the template, RNA transcripts were used to amplify TCR beta CDR3 regions. Second-round multiplex PCR followed a first-round RT-PCR using HTBI primers. TCRdb called the multiplex PCR reads again in MiXCR, with one record for every CDR3 protein. Of 350,000 to 400,000 distinct CDR3 sequences in the sample, around 17% are singletons; the top ten hold 1.6%. Germline values: CDR1 MNHEY, CDR2 SVGEGT. V shed 4 bases and J 5 bases; nucleotides not matched to a gene: 11. The CDR3 runs to 16 residues. The data were obtained in a study of Graves' ophthalmopathy and Graves' hyperthyroidism. Overall study: Peripheral blood collection took place at initial diagnosis, before any treatment.

Patients were diagnosed from clinical symptoms, serum thyroxine, TRAb, thyroid ultrasound and orbital computed tomography. Study outcomes and limitations: Most expanded thyroid clonotypes above 0.001 frequency also appeared in blood.

This receptor was identified in a woman aged 18 to 35 with Graves' ophthalmopathy. The chain uses TRBV6-2 or TRBV6-3 and TRBJ2-4; 7 nucleotides align to TRBD1. The specimen sequenced was peripheral blood. The CDR3 is CASSSIRGLPENIQYF. Written as DNA, the CDR3 is TGTGCCAGCAGTTCGATAAGGGGGCTTCCCGAAAACATTCAGTACTTC.